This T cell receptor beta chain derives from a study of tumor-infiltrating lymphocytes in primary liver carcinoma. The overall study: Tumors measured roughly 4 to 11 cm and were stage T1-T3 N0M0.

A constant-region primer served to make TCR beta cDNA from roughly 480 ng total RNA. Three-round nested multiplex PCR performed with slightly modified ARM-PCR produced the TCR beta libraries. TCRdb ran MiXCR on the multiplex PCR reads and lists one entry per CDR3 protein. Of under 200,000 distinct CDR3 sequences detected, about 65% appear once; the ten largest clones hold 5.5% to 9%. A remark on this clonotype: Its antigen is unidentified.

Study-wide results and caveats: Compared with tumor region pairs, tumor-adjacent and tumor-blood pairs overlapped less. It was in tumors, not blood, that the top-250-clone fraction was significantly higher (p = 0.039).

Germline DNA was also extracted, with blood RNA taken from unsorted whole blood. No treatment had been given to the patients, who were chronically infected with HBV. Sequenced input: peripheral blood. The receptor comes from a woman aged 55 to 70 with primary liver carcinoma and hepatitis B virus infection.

CDR3 loop: CASSLTGNNSPLHF. The CDR3 DNA follows: TGTGCCAGCAGCCTGACAGGGAATAATTCACCCCTCCACTTT. The chain links TRBV7-9 to TRBJ1-6, with 7 bases lining up with TRBD1. The J segment lost 5 bases and the V segment lost 5 bases, leaving 3 bases of the junction unmatched. The CDR3 extends over 14 amino acids. Per germline, CDR1 SEHNR and CDR2 FQNEAQ (reference sequence).